This T cell receptor (beta chain) was retrieved from a study of blood T cell repertoires in COVID-19 (dated by TCRdb to 2020 to 2022). About the investigation overall: Collaborator samples came from the United States, Italy and Spain and covered acute and convalescent phases of COVID-19. The samples were drawn from two sources: the first 160 participants of the ongoing ImmuneRACE study, and 1,254 subjects contributed by 6 global collaborators. The material from the prospective study consisted of cDNA or gDNA derived from T cells, B-cell-depleted T cells, or PBMCs. Sample metadata almost always included a de-identified subject ID, COVID-19 status, age in years and sex. Where available, HLA class I and class II types were taken from metadata supplied by the sample provider and were not determined by assay-based typing. The dataset comprised deeply sampled blood TCRbeta repertoires from subjects exposed to, actively infected with, or recovered from COVID-19. The repertoires were made available in a free public database intended to serve as a resource for research on the immune response to SARS-CoV-2. Overall study results and their limits: How much clinical and demographic metadata was included differed by source and by participant, and the metadata was provided uncurated.

Comments on this clone: Its antigen target is currently unknown. Base qualities are not at hand, and no much larger clone is one base apart.

Whole blood was collected in K2EDTA tubes by collaborating institutions according to the institutions' own protocols. Collaborator samples were shipped for TCRbeta analysis as frozen whole blood, isolated PBMCs, or DNA extracted from either sample type. V and J are truncated by 4 bases and 6 bases respectively, leaving an intervening sequence of 17 bases. The germline V gene encodes CDR1 SGHRS and CDR2 YFSETQ. Measured from the cysteine to the phenylalanine, the CDR3 is 14 residues long. Kept here is only the CDR3 DNA, which spans 42 bases and is read in frame from base 1. The immunoSEQ Assay, a bias-controlled multiplex PCR, was used to amplify TCRbeta CDR3 regions from genomic DNA. As for how the authors treated the data: Within the assay, amplification of reference gene primers was used to estimate how many nucleated cells each sample contained. Sequence reads were collapsed and filtered to measure the absolute abundance of every unique TCRbeta CDR3 rearrangement. For each sample, productive Simpson clonality was calculated by taking the square root of Simpson's diversity index across productive rearrangements. TCRdb carries this immuneACCESS record with in-frame sequences only. Its versions omit some clonotypes, under half of them owing to an unresolved V gene in the studies checked, with the rest unexplained. V, J and clone size reflect that table, while D and trimming were determined from the DNA. For this sample the table gives approximately 60,000 clones, of which around four fifths were detected only once. The ten largest clones capture 6% to 6.5% of the sample.

The sequenced material came from peripheral blood. The chain links TRBV5-1 with TRBJ2-7, with TRBD1 perhaps the D gene, on 5 matching bases. The receptor comes from a human donor in a cohort sampled during active COVID-19. DNA sequence: TGCGCCAGCAGCGAGCAACAGGCGGCTAGCGAGCAGTACTTC. It encodes CASSEQQAASEQYF. The CDR3 plus the reference TRBV5-1 and TRBJ2-7 genes for the other parts give the full variable domain: KAGVTQTPRYLIKTRGQQVTLSCSPISGHRSVSWYQQTPGQGLQFLFEYFSETQRNKGNFPGRFSGRQFSNSRSEMNVSTLELGDSALYLCASSEQQAASEQYFGPGTRLTVT.